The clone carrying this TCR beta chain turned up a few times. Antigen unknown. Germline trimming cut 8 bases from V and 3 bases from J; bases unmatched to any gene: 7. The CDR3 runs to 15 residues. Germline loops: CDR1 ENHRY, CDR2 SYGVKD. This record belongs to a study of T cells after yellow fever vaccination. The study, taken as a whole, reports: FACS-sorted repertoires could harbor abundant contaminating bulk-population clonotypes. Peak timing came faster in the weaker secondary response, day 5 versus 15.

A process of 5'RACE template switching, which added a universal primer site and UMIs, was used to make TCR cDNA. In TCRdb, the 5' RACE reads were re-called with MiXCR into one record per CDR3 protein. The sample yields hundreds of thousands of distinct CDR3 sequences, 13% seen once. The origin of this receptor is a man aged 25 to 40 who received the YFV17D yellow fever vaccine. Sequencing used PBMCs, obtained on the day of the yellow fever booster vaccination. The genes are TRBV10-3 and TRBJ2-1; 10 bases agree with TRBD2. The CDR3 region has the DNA TGTGCCATCGGGGCTAGCGGGAGCGACTACAATGAGCAGTTCTTC. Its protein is CAIGASGSDYNEQFF.